This TCR beta chain was recovered during a study of brain T cells in children with intractable seizures. Study findings and constraints: Absence of clones before surgery may stem from lower sequencing depth. Only CDR3 sequence similarity suggested viral specificity, without known HCMV serostatus.

Germline CDR1 is LNHDA and CDR2 is SQIVND (reference sequence). V was clipped by 6 bases and J by 3 bases; unmatched bases: 6. The CDR3 has 14 amino acids. Only cases whose brain tissue showed the highest T cell transcript signatures were sequenced. Points on this clone: Its antigen is currently unknown.

Profiling relied on immunoSEQ multiplex PCR, and the TCRdb table lists in-frame clones only, not all of them. The table includes 65,000 to 85,000 clones, about 92% detected once. The chain has TRBV19 and TRBJ1-1, with 8 bases matching TRBD1. This TCR was recovered from a boy younger than two with tuberous sclerosis and intractable seizures. The sequences come from peripheral blood, collected at surgery. The CDR3 protein is CASRQQGGDTEAFF. The CDR3, as DNA: TGTGCCAGTAGACAACAGGGGGGAGACACTGAAGCTTTCTTT.